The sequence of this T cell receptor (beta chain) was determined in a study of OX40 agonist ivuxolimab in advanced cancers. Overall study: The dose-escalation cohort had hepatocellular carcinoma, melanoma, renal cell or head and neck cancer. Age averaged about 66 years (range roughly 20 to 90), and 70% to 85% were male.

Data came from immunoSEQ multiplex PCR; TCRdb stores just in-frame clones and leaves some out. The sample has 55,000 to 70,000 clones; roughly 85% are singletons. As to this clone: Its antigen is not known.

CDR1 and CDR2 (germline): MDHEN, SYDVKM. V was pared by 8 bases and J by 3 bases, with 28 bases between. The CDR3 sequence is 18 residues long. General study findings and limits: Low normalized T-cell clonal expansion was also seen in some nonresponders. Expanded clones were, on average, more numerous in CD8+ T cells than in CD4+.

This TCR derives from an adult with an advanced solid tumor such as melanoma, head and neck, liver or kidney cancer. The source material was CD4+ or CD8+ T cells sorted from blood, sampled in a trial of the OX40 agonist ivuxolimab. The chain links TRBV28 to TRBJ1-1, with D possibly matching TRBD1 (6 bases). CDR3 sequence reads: CASPGHSSHSDLDTEAFF. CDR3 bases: TGTGCCAGCCCGGGACACTCTTCCCACTCCGATTTGGACACTGAAGCTTTCTTT.